This is a list of T cell receptor beta chains from one sample in a study of CD4 and CD8 cells across lung adenocarcinoma regions. TCRdb recomputed calls from the PCR reads with MiXCR, one row per CDR3 protein. The profile shows approximately 25,000 distinct CDR3 sequences, 53% of them singletons. Sequenced: CD8+ T cells from the center of a lung tumor. The origin of the receptors is a male donor with lung adenocarcinoma. The CD4 and CD8 labels of this study may be unreliable. Both conserved end residues are part of each CDR3. D genes are given only for firm matches. Clone size appears in some rows only: once, few, many, or a class for an expanded clone.

clone_size	v_call	j_call	d_call	cdr3_nt	cdr3_aa
many	TRBV10-2	TRBJ2-5	TRBD2	TGCGCCAGCAGACCGCCGGGACTAGCGGGGACGTACCAAGAGACCCAGTACTTC	CASRPPGLAGTYQETQYF
.	TRBV6-1	TRBJ2-7	TRBD1	TGTGCCAGCAGTGAAAGTCCGGGACAGTCCTACGAGCAGTACTTC	CASSESPGQSYEQYF
few	TRBV7-2	TRBJ2-6	.	TGTGCCAGCAGCTCCTCTGGGGCCAACGTCCTGACTTTC	CASSSSGANVLTF
.	TRBV6-1	TRBJ2-4	TRBD2	TGTGCCAGCAGCGAAGTAGCGGGAGTTTACAACATTCAGTACTTC	CASSEVAGVYNIQYF
many	TRBV27	TRBJ2-7	TRBD2	TGTGCCAGCAGTTTGCGGGAGGAATACGAGCAGTACTTC	CASSLREEYEQYF
.	TRBV6-1	TRBJ2-2	.	TGTGCCAGCAGTGAGTTCGGGGAGCTGTTTTTT	CASSEFGELFF
.	TRBV7-2	TRBJ1-2	.	TGTGCCAGCAGCTTAGGGGGGGGCAGGGCGGGGTATGGCTACACCTTC	CASSLGGGRAGYGYTF
.	TRBV6-2/TRBV6-3	TRBJ2-3	TRBD2	TGTGCCAGCAGCGCCGGGTGGCGGGAGGGACTTGATACGCAGTATTTT	CASSAGWREGLDTQYF
.	TRBV6-1	TRBJ2-2	TRBD2	TGTGCCAGCAGTGAAACGTGGACTAGCGGGACCAATGAGCTGTTTTTT	CASSETWTSGTNELFF
many	TRBV7-7	TRBJ2-3	TRBD2	TGTGCTAGCAGCCTTGGCACTAGCGGGCTTGATACGCAGTATTTT	CASSLGTSGLDTQYF
.	TRBV6-1	TRBJ2-4	.	TGTGCCCGCAGCTCGGGGCCGGGAGTCAAAAACACGCAGTACTTC	CARSSGPGVKNTQYF
few	TRBV7-6	TRBJ2-1	.	TGTGCCAGCAGCTTAGGGCAGAAAGGGAATGAGCAGTTCTTC	CASSLGQKGNEQFF
once	TRBV10-3	TRBJ2-3	.	TGTGCCACGGGGCGGGGAAGCAAAAATACGCAGTATTTT	CATGRGSKNTQYF
.	TRBV6-1	TRBJ2-1	TRBD1	TGTGCCAGCAGTCCACAGGGGAATGAGCAGTTCTTC	CASSPQGNEQFF
.	TRBV10-1	TRBJ2-4	.	TGCGGCAGCACGGGGCTGTCAGCCAAAAATACGCAGTATTTC	CGSTGLSAKNTQYF
.	TRBV10-2	TRBJ2-4	TRBD1	TGCGCCAGGGGACAGGGGGCCGGGGACCAAGACACTCAGTACTTC	CARGQGAGDQDTQYF
.	TRBV10-3	TRBJ2-3	TRBD2	TGTGCCATCAGTGGAACTAGCGGTCTCAGCACAGATACGCAGTATTTT	CAISGTSGLSTDTQYF
.	TRBV6-5	TRBJ2-1	TRBD2	TGTGCCAGCAGTTACAGCGGCGGGGGAAATGAGCAGTTCTTC	CASSYSGGGNEQFF
few	TRBV6-1	TRBJ2-3	.	TGTGCCAGCGGTGAAGCCGGGGCAGGGGACCAGGATACGCAGTACTTT	CASGEAGAGDQDTQYF
few	TRBV7-3	TRBJ2-1	.	TGTGCCAGCAGCTTATGGGGCGGGCTGGGGGAGACCCAGTTCTTC	CASSLWGGLGETQFF
.	TRBV12-3/TRBV12-4	TRBJ2-5	.	TGTGCCAGCAGTTCCACTACAGGGATGGGAGAGACCCAGTACTTC	CASSSTTGMGETQYF
.	TRBV6-1	TRBJ2-4	.	TGTGCCGGCAGGGCGCTGTGGGCCAAAAATATTCAGTACTTC	CAGRALWAKNIQYF
many	TRBV12-3/TRBV12-4	TRBJ2-4	TRBD2	TGTGCCAGCAGCCAGCGGGGGAACATTCAGTACTTC	CASSQRGNIQYF
.	TRBV9	TRBJ2-3	.	TGTGCCAGCAGCGTAAGTGACTACAGCACAGATACGCAGTATTTT	CASSVSDYSTDTQYF
many	TRBV20-1	TRBJ2-1	.	TGCAGTGCTAGGGCGGGGAACTACAATGAGCAGTTCTTC	CSARAGNYNEQFF
.	TRBV10-3	TRBJ2-5	.	TGTGGCGCGGGGCCCGGGGGTAGCTACCAAGATACCCAGTACTTC	CGAGPGGSYQDTQYF
once	TRBV6-1	TRBJ2-3	TRBD1	TGTGCCAGCAGGGGACAGGGGGCGCGGGATACGCAGTTTTTC	CASRGQGARDTQFF
many	TRBV10-1	TRBJ1-6	.	TGCGCCACCAAAACAAAGGATAATTCACCCCTCCACTTT	CATKTKDNSPLHF
many	TRBV6-6	TRBJ2-3	TRBD1	TGTGCCAGCAATTTGGACAGGGGAGCAGATACGCAGTATTTT	CASNLDRGADTQYF
many	TRBV6-5	TRBJ2-1	TRBD2	TGTGCCAGCAGTTTCCGTACTAGCGGGAGGGACAATGAGCAGTTCTTC	CASSFRTSGRDNEQFF
many	TRBV6-1	TRBJ2-7	TRBD1	TGTGCCAGCAGTACCGGGACAGGGGTCGAGCAGTACTTC	CASSTGTGVEQYF
many	TRBV9	TRBJ2-1	TRBD2	TGTGCCAGCAGCTTCGGACTAGCGGATTACAATGAGCAGTTCTTC	CASSFGLADYNEQFF
.	TRBV4-1	TRBJ2-3	.	TGCGCCAGGGGGCACGGGGGCGTGAGCACAGAGACCCAGTATTTC	CARGHGGVSTETQYF
.	TRBV6-1	TRBJ2-4	.	TGTGCCAGCAGTGAAGCGGGGATGGGAGCCAAAAACATGCAGTACTTC	CASSEAGMGAKNMQYF